The T cell receptor (beta chain) described here comes from a study of human T cells and chemical hapten exposure. Study overall: TCR yields differed between samples (mainly from small differences in pooled library volume).

Documented time point: healthy volunteer bleed at 6 weeks. Extraction of total RNA was performed on unfractionated whole blood. J lost 9 bases, V lost 5 bases, and 10 bases had no gene match. The CDR3 covers 14 residues. Germline lookup yields CDR1 SGHAT and CDR2 FQNNGV. This clonotype was recorded many times. A single record per CDR3 protein comes from TCRdb applying MiXCR to the RACE reads. The sample contains around 47,000 distinct CDR3 sequences, about 4% of which appear only once. This rearrangement joins TRBV11-2 to TRBJ2-4, with 7 bases identical to TRBD2. The sequence derives from a human donor in good health. Some clones in this sample may be carry-over from other donors' samples. Sequenced material: whole blood. The CDR3 DNA reads as TGTGCCAGCAGCCAATTTAGGGGCGGGGGCATTCAGTACTTC. Amino acids: CASSQFRGGGIQYF.